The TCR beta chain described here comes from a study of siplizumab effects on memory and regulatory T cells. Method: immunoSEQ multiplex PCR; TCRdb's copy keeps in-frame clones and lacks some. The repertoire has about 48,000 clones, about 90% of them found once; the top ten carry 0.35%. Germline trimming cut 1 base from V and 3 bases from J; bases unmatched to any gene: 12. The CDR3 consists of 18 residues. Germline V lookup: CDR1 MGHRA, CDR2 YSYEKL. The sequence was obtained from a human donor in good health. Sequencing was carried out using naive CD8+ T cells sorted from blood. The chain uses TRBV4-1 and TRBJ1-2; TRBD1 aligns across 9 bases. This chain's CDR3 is CASSQADPRDRVYYGYTF. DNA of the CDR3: TGCGCCAGCAGCCAAGCGGACCCCCGGGACAGGGTTTACTATGGCTACACCTTC.